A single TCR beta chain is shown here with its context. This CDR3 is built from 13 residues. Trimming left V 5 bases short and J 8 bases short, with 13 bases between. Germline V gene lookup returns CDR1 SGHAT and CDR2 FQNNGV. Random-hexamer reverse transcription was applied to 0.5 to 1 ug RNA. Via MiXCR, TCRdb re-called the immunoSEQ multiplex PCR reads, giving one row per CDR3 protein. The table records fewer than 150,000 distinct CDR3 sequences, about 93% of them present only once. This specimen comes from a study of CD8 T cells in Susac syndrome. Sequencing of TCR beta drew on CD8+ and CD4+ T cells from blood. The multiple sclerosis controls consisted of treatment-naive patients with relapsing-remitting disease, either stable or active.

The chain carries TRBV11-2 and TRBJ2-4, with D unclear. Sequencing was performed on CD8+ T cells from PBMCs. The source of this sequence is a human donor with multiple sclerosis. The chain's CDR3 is CASSLPDWDIQYF. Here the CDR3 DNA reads TGTGCCAGCAGCCTCCCAGATTGGGACATTCAGTACTTC.